The sequence of this T cell receptor (beta chain) was determined in a study of blood T cell repertoires in COVID-19. For the study at large: Sample material is recorded as cDNA or gDNA derived from T cells, B-cell-depleted T cells, or PBMCs.

Germline CDR1 is SGHTA and CDR2 is FQGNSA. This CDR3 has 12 amino acids. With 4 bases removed from V and 3 bases from J, the gap between germline ends came to 5 bases. In the original analysis: Amplification with reference gene primers provided the estimates of nucleated cell counts. The assay was immunoSEQ multiplex PCR, and TCRdb's table has in-frame clones only and misses some. V and J calls and clone size follow that table, whereas D and trimming were derived from the DNA. The table lists tens of thousands of clones, roughly 84% of them singletons, with around 6.4% in the top ten. The source of this sequence is a woman aged 60-75 years with acute or convalescent COVID-19. The sequenced material came from peripheral blood. The V gene is TRBV7-2, the J gene TRBJ2-3; tentatively, D is TRBD1 (5 bases). The CDR3, as DNA: TGTGCCAGCAGCTCAGGGACAGATACGCAGTATTTT. Translation gives CASSSGTDTQYF.